This TCR beta chain was profiled in a study of T cells in Graves' hyperthyroidism and ophthalmopathy. This clonotype appeared a few times. The V gene end was trimmed by 0 bases and the J gene end by 6 bases; junction bases not matched to a gene: 3. The germline V gene encodes CDR1 SGDLS and CDR2 YYNGEE. This CDR3 comprises 15 residues. RNA transcripts gave rise to amplified TCR beta CDR3 regions. TCR CDR3 regions were first amplified by RT-PCR with HTBI primers. In TCRdb, the multiplex PCR reads were re-called with MiXCR into one record per CDR3 protein. The data contain roughly 630,000 distinct CDR3 sequences, less than 20% of them seen just once; the ten biggest clones take up 7.3%.

The sequenced sample was blood. This receptor was taken from a woman between 25 and 40 years old with Graves' hyperthyroidism. V is TRBV9 and J is TRBJ2-1, with 10 bases that match TRBD2. CDR3 amino acids: CASSVAASGSNEQFF. CDR3 nucleotide sequence: TGTGCCAGCAGCGTAGCTGCTAGCGGGAGCAATGAGCAGTTCTTC.